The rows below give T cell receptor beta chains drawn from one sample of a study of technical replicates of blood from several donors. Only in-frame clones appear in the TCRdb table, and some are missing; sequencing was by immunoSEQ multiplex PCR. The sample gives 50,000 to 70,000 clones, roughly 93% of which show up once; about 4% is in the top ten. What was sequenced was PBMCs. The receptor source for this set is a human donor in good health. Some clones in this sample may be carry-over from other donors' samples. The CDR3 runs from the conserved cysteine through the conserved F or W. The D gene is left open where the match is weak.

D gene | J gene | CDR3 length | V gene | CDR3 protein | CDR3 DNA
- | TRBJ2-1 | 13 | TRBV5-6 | CASRPGWDNEQFF | TGTGCCAGCCGACCGGGATGGGACAATGAGCAGTTCTTC
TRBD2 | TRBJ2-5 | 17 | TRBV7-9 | CASSPERGEVFEETQYF | TGTGCCAGCAGCCCCGAGCGGGGGGAGGTCTTTGAGGAGACCCAGTACTTC
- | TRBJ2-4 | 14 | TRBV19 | CASSIRGAGNIQYF | TGTGCCAGTAGTATCCGCGGGGCAGGGAACATTCAGTACTTC
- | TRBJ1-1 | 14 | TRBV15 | CATSRDRGGTEAFF | TGTGCCACCAGCAGAGACAGGGGTGGCACTGAAGCTTTCTTT
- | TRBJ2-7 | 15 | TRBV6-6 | CASSPSRGGSYEQYF | TGTGCCAGCAGTCCGTCCAGAGGGGGCTCCTACGAGCAGTACTTC
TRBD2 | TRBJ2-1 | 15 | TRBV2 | CASSEREPTYNEQFF | TGTGCCAGCAGCGAGCGGGAGCCGACCTACAATGAGCAGTTCTTC
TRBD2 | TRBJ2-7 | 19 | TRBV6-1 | CASSEGYRGLAGRTYEQYF | TGTGCCAGCAGTGAAGGATACCGGGGACTAGCGGGAAGGACCTACGAGCAGTACTTC
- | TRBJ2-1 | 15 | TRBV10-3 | CAISDEGSSYNEQFF | TGTGCCATCAGTGATGAGGGCAGCTCCTACAATGAGCAGTTCTTC
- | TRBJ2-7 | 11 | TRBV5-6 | CASSSRDEQYF | TGTGCCAGCAGCTCACGAGACGAGCAGTACTTC
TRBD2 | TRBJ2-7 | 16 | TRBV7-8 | CASSSGLAESSYEQYF | TGTGCCAGCAGCTCAGGACTAGCGGAGAGCTCCTACGAGCAGTACTTC
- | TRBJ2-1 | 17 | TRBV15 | CATSRVEYEKGINEQFF | TGTGCCACCAGCAGAGTAGAGTATGAGAAGGGGATCAATGAGCAGTTCTTC
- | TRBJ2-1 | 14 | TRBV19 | CASSMESGSNEQFF | TGTGCCAGTAGTATGGAATCAGGGTCCAATGAGCAGTTCTTC
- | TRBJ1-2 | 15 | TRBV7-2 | CASSLEDGGRKGYTF | TGTGCCAGCAGCTTAGAAGACGGGGGGCGCAAGGGCTACACCTTC
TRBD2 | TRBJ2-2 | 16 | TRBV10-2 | CAIKTSVNANTGELFF | TGCGCCATCAAGACTAGCGTAAACGCGAACACCGGGGAGCTGTTTTTT
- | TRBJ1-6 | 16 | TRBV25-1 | CASSPIGTYYNSPLHF | TGTGCCAGCAGTCCGATTGGGACTTACTATAATTCACCCCTCCACTTT
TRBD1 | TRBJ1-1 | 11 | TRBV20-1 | CSARDRMRAFF | TGCAGTGCCCGGGACAGGATGAGAGCTTTCTTT
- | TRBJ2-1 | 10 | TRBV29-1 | CSVAHNEQFF | TGCAGCGTTGCTCACAATGAGCAGTTCTTC
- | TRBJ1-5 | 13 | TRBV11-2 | CASSETGGGPQHF | TGTGCCAGCAGCGAAACGGGAGGAGGGCCCCAGCATTTT
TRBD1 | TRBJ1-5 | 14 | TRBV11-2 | CASSATGGQQPQHF | TGTGCCAGCAGTGCAACAGGGGGACAACAGCCCCAGCATTTT
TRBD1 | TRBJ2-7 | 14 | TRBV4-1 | CASSHPRGRREQYF | TGCGCCAGCAGCCACCCGAGGGGGCGTCGGGAGCAGTACTTC
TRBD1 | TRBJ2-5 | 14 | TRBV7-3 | CASSLTGFQETQYF | TGTGCCAGCAGCTTGACAGGGTTTCAGGAGACCCAGTACTTC
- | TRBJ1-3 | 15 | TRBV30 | CAWSVREQRGNTIYF | TGTGCCTGGAGTGTACGGGAACAACGAGGAAACACCATATATTTT
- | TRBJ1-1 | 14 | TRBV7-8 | CASSLRRMNTEAFF | TGTGCCAGCAGCTTGAGGCGTATGAACACTGAAGCTTTCTTT